Reported below is one T cell receptor (beta chain). This CDR3 is built from 14 residues. CDR1 LNHDA and CDR2 SQIVND come from the germline V gene (reference sequence). V gave up 10 bases and J gave up 2 bases, with 16 bases separating them. The data originate from a study of control samples from healthy donors and cancer patients. Clones were read by immunoSEQ multiplex PCR, and TCRdb kept only the in-frame ones, dropping some. This table has about 150,000 clones, 70% to 90% appearing once. This chain links TRBV19 with TRBJ2-3, with a weak D call TRBD1 (6 bases). The material sequenced was blood. The TCR originated in a man younger than 35 in good health. CDR3 protein: CATRRGQITDTQYF. The CDR3 region has the DNA TGTGCCACCCGGCGCGGACAGATCACAGATACGCAGTATTTT.